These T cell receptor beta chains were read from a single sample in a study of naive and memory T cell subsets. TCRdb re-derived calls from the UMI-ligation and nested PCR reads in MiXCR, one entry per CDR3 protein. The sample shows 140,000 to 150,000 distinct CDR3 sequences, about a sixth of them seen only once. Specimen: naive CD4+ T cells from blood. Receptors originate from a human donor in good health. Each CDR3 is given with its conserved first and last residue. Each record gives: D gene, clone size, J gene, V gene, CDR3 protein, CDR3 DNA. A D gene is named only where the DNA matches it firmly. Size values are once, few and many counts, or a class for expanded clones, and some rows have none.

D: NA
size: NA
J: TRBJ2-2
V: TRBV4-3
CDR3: CASSRSHLSTGELFF
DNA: TGCGCCAGCAGCCGCTCCCATCTTAGCACCGGGGAGCTGTTTTTT

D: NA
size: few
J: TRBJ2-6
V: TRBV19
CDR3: CASSIPRGAGANVLTF
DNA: TGTGCCAGTAGTATACCCAGGGGGGCTGGGGCCAACGTCCTGACTTTC

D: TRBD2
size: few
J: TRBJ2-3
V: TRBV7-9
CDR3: CASSLGLAATDTQYF
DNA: TGTGCCAGCAGCTTGGGACTAGCGGCCACAGATACGCAGTATTTT

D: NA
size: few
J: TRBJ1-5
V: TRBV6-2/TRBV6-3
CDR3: CASTTGRQPQHF
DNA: TGTGCCAGCACCACGGGGAGGCAGCCCCAGCATTTT

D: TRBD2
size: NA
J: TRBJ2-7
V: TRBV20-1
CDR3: CSASPSGASYEQYF
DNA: TGCAGTGCTAGTCCGAGCGGGGCATCCTACGAGCAGTACTTC

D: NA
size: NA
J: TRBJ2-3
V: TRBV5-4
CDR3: CASSAAGTDTQYF
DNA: TGTGCCAGCAGCGCCGCGGGCACAGATACGCAGTATTTT

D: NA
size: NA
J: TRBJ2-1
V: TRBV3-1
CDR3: CASSQVGSLNEQFF
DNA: TGTGCCAGCAGCCAAGTCGGGAGCCTCAATGAGCAGTTCTTC

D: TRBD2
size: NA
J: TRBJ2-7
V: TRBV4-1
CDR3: CASSQYSSWAGTSGYEQYF
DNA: TGCGCCAGCAGCCAATATAGCTCCTGGGCGGGGACTAGCGGCTACGAGCAGTACTTC

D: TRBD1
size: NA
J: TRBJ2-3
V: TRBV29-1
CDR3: CSVEGGQGFGTDTQYF
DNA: TGCAGCGTTGAAGGTGGACAGGGGTTTGGCACAGATACGCAGTATTTT

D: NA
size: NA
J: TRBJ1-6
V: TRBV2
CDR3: CASSTPRWRGSPLHF
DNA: TGTGCCAGCAGCACACCACGGTGGCGTGGTTCACCCCTCCACTTT

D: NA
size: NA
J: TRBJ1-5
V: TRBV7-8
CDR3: CASSLGLRGKTEQPQHF
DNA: TGTGCCAGCAGCTTAGGTTTGCGTGGAAAAACGGAGCAGCCCCAGCATTTT

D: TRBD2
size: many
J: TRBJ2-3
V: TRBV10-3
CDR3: CAINSGNPDTQYF
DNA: TGTGCCATCAACAGCGGGAATCCAGATACGCAGTATTTT

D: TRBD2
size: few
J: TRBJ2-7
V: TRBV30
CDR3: CAWRTSGSPAEQYF
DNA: TGTGCCTGGAGGACTAGCGGGAGTCCCGCCGAGCAGTACTTC

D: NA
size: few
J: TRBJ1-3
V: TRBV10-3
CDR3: CAISGETGGGNTIYF
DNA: TGTGCCATCAGTGGCGAGACAGGCGGCGGAAACACCATATATTTT

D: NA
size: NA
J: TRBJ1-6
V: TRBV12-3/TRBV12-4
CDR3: CASTEEIYNSPLHF
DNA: TGTGCCAGCACCGAAGAAATTTATAATTCACCCCTCCACTTT

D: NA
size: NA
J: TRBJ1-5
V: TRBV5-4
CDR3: CASSLGPSNQPQHF
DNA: TGTGCCAGCAGCTTGGGTCCCAGCAATCAGCCCCAGCATTTT

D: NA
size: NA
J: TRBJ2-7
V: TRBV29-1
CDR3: CSVVGGRAYEQYF
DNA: TGCAGCGTTGTAGGCGGCAGGGCCTACGAGCAGTACTTC

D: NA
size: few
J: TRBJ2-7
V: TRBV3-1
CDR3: CASSQDRRGSYEQYF
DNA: TGTGCCAGCAGCCAAGATCGTAGGGGATCCTACGAGCAGTACTTC

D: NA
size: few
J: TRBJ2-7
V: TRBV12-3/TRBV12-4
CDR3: CASRGQSYEQYF
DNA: TGTGCCAGCAGAGGACAGTCCTACGAGCAGTACTTC

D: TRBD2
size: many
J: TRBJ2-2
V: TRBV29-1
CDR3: CSVGQGTSGNTGELFF
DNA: TGCAGCGTCGGACAGGGGACTAGCGGGAACACCGGGGAGCTGTTTTTT

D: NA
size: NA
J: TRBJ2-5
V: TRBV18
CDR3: CASSPTEETQYF
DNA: TGTGCCAGCTCACCGACCGAAGAGACCCAGTACTTC

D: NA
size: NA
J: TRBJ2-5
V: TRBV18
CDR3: CASSLGTEQETQYF
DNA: TGTGCCAGCTCGCTCGGGACTGAGCAAGAGACCCAGTACTTC

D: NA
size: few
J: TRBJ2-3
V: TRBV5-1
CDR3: CASTPPKGGTTDTQYF
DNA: TGCGCCAGCACCCCCCCGAAGGGCGGAACCACAGATACGCAGTATTTT

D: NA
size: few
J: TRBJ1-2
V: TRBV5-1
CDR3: CASSLTSTQGREYGYTF
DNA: TGCGCCAGCAGCTTGACTTCCACCCAGGGGAGAGAATATGGCTACACCTTC

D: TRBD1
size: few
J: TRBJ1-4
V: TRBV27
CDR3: CASSLDRINEKLFF
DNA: TGTGCCAGCAGTTTGGACAGGATTAATGAAAAACTGTTTTTT

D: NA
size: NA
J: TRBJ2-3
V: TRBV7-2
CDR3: CASSLGQQGGTQYF
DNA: TGTGCCAGCAGCTTAGGTCAGCAAGGGGGGACGCAGTATTTT

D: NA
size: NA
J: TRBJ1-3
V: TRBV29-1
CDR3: CSVVALGASGNTIYF
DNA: TGCAGCGTTGTAGCTCTAGGAGCGTCCGGAAACACCATATATTTT

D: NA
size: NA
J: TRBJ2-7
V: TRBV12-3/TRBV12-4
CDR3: CASSPGHIYEQYF
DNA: TGTGCCAGCAGCCCTGGACATATCTACGAGCAGTACTTC

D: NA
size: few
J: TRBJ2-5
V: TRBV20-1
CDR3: CSAREPSQETQYF
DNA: TGCAGTGCTAGAGAACCCAGCCAAGAGACCCAGTACTTC

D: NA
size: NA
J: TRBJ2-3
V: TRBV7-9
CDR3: CASSQRGSTDTQYF
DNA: TGTGCCAGCTCCCAACGAGGGAGCACAGATACGCAGTATTTT

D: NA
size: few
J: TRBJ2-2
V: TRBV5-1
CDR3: CASSLIGAGLNTGELFF
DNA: TGCGCCAGCAGCTTGATTGGGGCGGGCCTGAACACCGGGGAGCTGTTTTTT

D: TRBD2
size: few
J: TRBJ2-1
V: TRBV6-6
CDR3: CASSSTGGPVGQFF
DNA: TGTGCCAGCAGTTCAACGGGAGGGCCTGTAGGGCAGTTCTTC

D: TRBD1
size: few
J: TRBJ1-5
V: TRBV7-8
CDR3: CASSTPDRGQPNQPQHF
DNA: TGTGCCAGCAGCACGCCTGACAGGGGGCAACCTAATCAGCCCCAGCATTTT

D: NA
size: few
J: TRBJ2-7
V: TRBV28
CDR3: CASSLSSVYEQYF
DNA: TGTGCCAGCAGTTTATCTTCCGTGTACGAGCAGTACTTC

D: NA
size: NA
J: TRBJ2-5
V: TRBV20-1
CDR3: CSAVSGAPVAQYF
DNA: TGCAGTGCCGTGTCAGGGGCCCCTGTGGCCCAGTACTTC

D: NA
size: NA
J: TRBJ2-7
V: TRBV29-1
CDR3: CSVGTANYEQYF
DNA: TGCAGCGTTGGTACCGCGAACTACGAGCAGTACTTC

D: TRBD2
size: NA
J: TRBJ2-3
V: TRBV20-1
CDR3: CSARSPGGRTTDTQYF
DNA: TGCAGTGCTAGAAGTCCTGGCGGGAGGACCACAGATACGCAGTATTTT

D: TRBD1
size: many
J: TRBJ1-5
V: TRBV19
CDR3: CASSINRGVEPQHF
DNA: TGTGCCAGTAGTATCAACAGGGGAGTTGAGCCCCAGCATTTT

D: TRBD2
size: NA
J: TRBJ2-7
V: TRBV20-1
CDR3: CSAPDSGRGYEQYF
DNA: TGCAGTGCCCCAGATAGCGGGAGGGGGTACGAGCAGTACTTC

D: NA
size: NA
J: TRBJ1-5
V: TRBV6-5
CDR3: CASSAGQNSNQPQHF
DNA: TGTGCCAGCAGTGCTGGACAGAATAGCAATCAGCCCCAGCATTTT

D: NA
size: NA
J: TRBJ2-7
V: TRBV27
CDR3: CASSPSTGYEQYF
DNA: TGTGCCAGCAGTCCCTCCACAGGGTACGAGCAGTACTTC

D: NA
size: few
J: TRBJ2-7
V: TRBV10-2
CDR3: CASLSSYEQYF
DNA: TGCGCCAGCCTATCCAGCTACGAGCAGTACTTC